The rows below give T cell receptor beta chains drawn from one sample of a study of T cells in Graves' hyperthyroidism and ophthalmopathy. TCRdb passed the multiplex PCR reads through MiXCR, listing each CDR3 protein once. The sample contains about 290,000 distinct CDR3 sequences, roughly an eighth of which appear only once. Sequenced material: blood. These receptors all come from a woman in her thirties or forties with Graves' hyperthyroidism. CDR3s include the opening cysteine and the closing phenylalanine or tryptophan. A D gene is named only where the DNA matches it firmly. Some rows mark clone size as missing; the rest say once, few, many or name a class of expanded clone.

j_gene	abundance	d_gene	v_gene	CDR3nt	CDR3aa
TRBJ1-6	few	.	TRBV9	TGTGCCAGCAGCCGAGACCACAGGTTGAATTCACCCCTCCACTTT	CASSRDHRLNSPLHF
TRBJ2-1	many	TRBD2	TRBV7-9	TGTGCCAGCAGCTTAAGATCGGGACTAGCGACCCGTCAGAGTGAGTTCTTC	CASSLRSGLATRQSEFF
TRBJ2-2	many	.	TRBV29-1	TGCAGCGTTGAGGGAACCGGGGAGCTGTTTTTT	CSVEGTGELFF
TRBJ1-1	many	.	TRBV11-2	TGTGCCAGCAGCTCGACTAGGGGCATGAACACTGAAGCTTTCTTT	CASSSTRGMNTEAFF
TRBJ1-2	many	TRBD1	TRBV28	TGTGCCAGCAGCCATCACCTCCGGACAGGGGACTATGGCTACACCTTC	CASSHHLRTGDYGYTF
TRBJ2-3	many	TRBD2	TRBV7-9	TGTGCCAGCAGCCCCCTAGCGGGAGGGGGCACAGATACGCAGTATTTT	CASSPLAGGGTDTQYF
TRBJ1-2	.	.	TRBV15	TGTGCCACCAGCAGAGTCGGGAACCCCCACGGCTACACCTTC	CATSRVGNPHGYTF
TRBJ2-7	many	TRBD2	TRBV7-8	TGTGCCAGCAGCTCCTTCTGGCGGGAGTCCGCCTACGAGCAGTACTTC	CASSSFWRESAYEQYF
TRBJ1-1	.	.	TRBV5-6	TGTGCCAGCAGCCCGGATTACGGAAACCTGGGAACTGAAGCTTTCTTT	CASSPDYGNLGTEAFF
TRBJ2-1	many	TRBD1	TRBV29-1	TGCAGCGTTAGACAGGGTAAGGTGTACAATGAGCAGTTCTTC	CSVRQGKVYNEQFF
TRBJ2-7	many	.	TRBV12-3/TRBV12-4	TGTGCCAGCAGTAGCCAGGGGTTTGAGCAGTACTTC	CASSSQGFEQYF
TRBJ1-1	few	.	TRBV19	TGTGCCAGTAGTATATTAACCGGGACTGAAGCTTTCTTT	CASSILTGTEAFF
TRBJ1-1	many	.	TRBV28	TGTGCCAGCAGTTACACTGAAGCTTTCTTT	CASSYTEAFF
TRBJ2-5	many	.	TRBV2	TGTGCCAGCAGTGTACTAGCCCAAGAGACCCAGTACTTC	CASSVLAQETQYF
TRBJ2-1	many	TRBD1	TRBV7-6	TGTGCCAGCCGCTCGGGCACGCCGGGACAGGGATTCAATGAGCAGTTCTTC	CASRSGTPGQGFNEQFF
TRBJ2-2	.	.	TRBV2	TGTGCCAGCAGTTCTAAGACAAACACCGGGGAGCTGTTTTTT	CASSSKTNTGELFF
TRBJ1-4	many	TRBD1	TRBV10-3	TGTGCCATTCGACAGGGTGCTAATGAAAAACTGTTTTTT	CAIRQGANEKLFF
TRBJ2-3	many	TRBD1	TRBV11-2	TGTGCCAGCAGCTCCGGACAGGGGCACACAGATACGCAGTATTTT	CASSSGQGHTDTQYF
TRBJ1-1	many	.	TRBV3-1	TGTGCCAGCAGCCACCGGGACACATCGAACACTGAAGCTTTCTTT	CASSHRDTSNTEAFF
TRBJ2-5	few	TRBD2	TRBV20-1	TGCAGCGCACCGGCTAGCGGGAGGACAGGAGAGACCCAGTACTTC	CSAPASGRTGETQYF
TRBJ2-2	.	TRBD2	TRBV9	TGTGCCAGCAGCGTGGCTAGCGGGAATACTGGGGAGCTGTTTTTT	CASSVASGNTGELFF
TRBJ2-1	many	TRBD1	TRBV27	TGTGCCAGCAAAACAGGGGGCAATGAGCAGTTCTTC	CASKTGGNEQFF
TRBJ2-7	.	.	TRBV6-1	TGTGCCAGCACCCCACGAGGATCTAGTAACTACGAGCAGTACTTC	CASTPRGSSNYEQYF
TRBJ2-2	.	.	TRBV7-9	TGTGCCAGCAGCAATCAGGGGCTAGCGATGAGAAACACCGGGGATCTGTTTTTT	CASSNQGLAMRNTGDLFF
TRBJ2-3	many	.	TRBV11-3	TGTGCCAGCAGCTTAATGACGGGAGGCACAGATACGCAGTATTTT	CASSLMTGGTDTQYF
TRBJ2-3	many	.	TRBV4-2	TGTGCCAGCAGCCAAGACGAATGGAGCACAGATACGCAGTATTTT	CASSQDEWSTDTQYF
TRBJ2-3	.	.	TRBV7-6	TGTGCCAGCAGCCCCCTCCACACAGATACGCAGTATTTT	CASSPLHTDTQYF
TRBJ1-4	few	.	TRBV11-3	TGTGCCAGCAGCCTTCCGGGCAGTTCAACTAATGAAAAACTGTTTTTT	CASSLPGSSTNEKLFF
TRBJ2-7	.	TRBD1	TRBV5-1	TGCGCCAGCAGCCCGGGACAGGGCAGCTCCTACGAGCAGTACTTC	CASSPGQGSSYEQYF
TRBJ2-7	few	.	TRBV10-3	TGTGCCATCAGTGACCCCGACAGTATATACGAGCAGTACTTC	CAISDPDSIYEQYF
TRBJ2-3	.	TRBD2	TRBV5-4	TGTGCCAGCAGCTTGGCTCTAGCGGGGGCTTTTGATACGCAGTATTTT	CASSLALAGAFDTQYF
TRBJ1-2	.	TRBD1	TRBV25-1	TGTGCCAGCAGTGCAGGGGGGTATGGCTACACCTTC	CASSAGGYGYTF
TRBJ1-5	.	TRBD1	TRBV2	TGTGCCAGCAGACAGGGGTGGGGACAGCCCCAGCATTTT	CASRQGWGQPQHF